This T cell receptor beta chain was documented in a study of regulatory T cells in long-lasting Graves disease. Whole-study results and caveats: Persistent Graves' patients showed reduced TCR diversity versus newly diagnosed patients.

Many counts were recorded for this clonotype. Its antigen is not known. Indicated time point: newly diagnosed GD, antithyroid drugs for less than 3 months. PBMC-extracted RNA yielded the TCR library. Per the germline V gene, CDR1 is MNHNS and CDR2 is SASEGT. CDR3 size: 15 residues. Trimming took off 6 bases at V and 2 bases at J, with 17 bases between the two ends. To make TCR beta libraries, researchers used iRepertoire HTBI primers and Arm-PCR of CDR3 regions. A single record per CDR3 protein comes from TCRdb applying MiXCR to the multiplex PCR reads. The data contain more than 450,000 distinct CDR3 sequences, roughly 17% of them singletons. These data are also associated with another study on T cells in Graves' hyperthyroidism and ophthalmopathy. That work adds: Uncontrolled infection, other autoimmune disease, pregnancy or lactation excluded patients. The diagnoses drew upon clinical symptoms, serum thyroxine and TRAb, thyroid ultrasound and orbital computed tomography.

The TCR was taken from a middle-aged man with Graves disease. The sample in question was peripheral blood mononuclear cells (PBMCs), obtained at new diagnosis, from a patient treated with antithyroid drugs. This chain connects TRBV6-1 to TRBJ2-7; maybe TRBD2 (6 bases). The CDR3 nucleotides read TGTGCCAGCAGCTATACTAGCTTTACAACCTACGAGCAGTACTTC. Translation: CASSYTSFTTYEQYF.